This is a list of T cell receptor beta chains from one sample in a study of cytotoxic CD8 clonotypes in ibrutinib-treated CLL. The assay was immunoSEQ multiplex PCR, and TCRdb's table has in-frame clones only and misses some. Among about 140,000 clones listed, 80% were seen once. The sample consisted of PBMCs, taken after 36 months of ibrutinib treatment. The source is a human donor with chronic lymphocytic leukemia. CDR3s include the opening cysteine and the closing phenylalanine or tryptophan. The order of the fields is clone size, D gene, J gene, V gene, CDR3 DNA, CDR3 protein. D genes are given only for firm matches. Size is stated for part of the rows, as once, few or many counts, or as a class when the clone is expanded.

>NA|TRBD1|TRBJ2-1|TRBV11-2
TGTGCCAGCAGCTTAGGCCAGGGGGCGGCGAATGAGCAGTTCTTC
CASSLGQGAANEQFF
>NA|NA|TRBJ2-5|TRBV16
TGTGCCAGCAGCCAATTCCCGGGGGGCAGGGAGACCCAGTACTTC
CASSQFPGGRETQYF
>NA|NA|TRBJ1-4|TRBV5-4
TGTGCCAGCAGCTTGTCAAATAATGAAAAACTGTTTTTT
CASSLSNNEKLFF
>few|NA|TRBJ1-6|TRBV19
TGTGCCAGTAGTATAACCGGGATGCCCCTCCACTTT
CASSITGMPLHF
>NA|TRBD1|TRBJ1-6|TRBV2
TGTGCCAGCAGGATGGGACAGGGCTTTTCACCCCTCCACTTT
CASRMGQGFSPLHF
>once|TRBD1|TRBJ2-7|TRBV5-1
TGCGCCAGCAGCAGCGCCGGGACAGGGTCCTACGAGCAGTACTTC
CASSSAGTGSYEQYF
>NA|NA|TRBJ1-2|TRBV4-1
TGCGCCAGCAGCCAAGTTGGGGGGGCTAAGCGGGGCTACACCTTC
CASSQVGGAKRGYTF
>NA|NA|TRBJ1-1|TRBV29-1
TGCAGCGGGGGGGGAGGATTGAACACTGAAGCTTTCTTT
CSGGGGLNTEAFF
>NA|TRBD2|TRBJ2-7|TRBV5-1
TGCGCCAGCCGGCTTAGCGGGGACCCCCCCTACGAGCAGTACTTC
CASRLSGDPPYEQYF
>NA|NA|TRBJ2-6|TRBV2
TGTGCCAGCAGTAAATCCAGTCTGGCCAACGTCCTGACTTTC
CASSKSSLANVLTF
>once|NA|TRBJ1-4|TRBV6-5
TGTGCCAGCAGGCGACAGTTTGCAACTAATGAAAAACTGTTTTTT
CASRRQFATNEKLFF
>NA|NA|TRBJ1-2|TRBV19
TGTGCCAGCCGAATTGGGGTCGACTATGGCTACACCTTC
CASRIGVDYGYTF
>NA|NA|TRBJ2-4|TRBV6-5
TGTGCCAGCAGTTACGGGACGGACGAAAACATTCAGTACTTC
CASSYGTDENIQYF
>NA|TRBD2|TRBJ2-1|TRBV10-3
TGTGCCATCACCGTGGGACTAGCGTTGAACAATGAGCAGTTCTTC
CAITVGLALNNEQFF
>NA|NA|TRBJ2-6|TRBV5-8
TGTGCCAGCAGTACCGGGACCTCTGGGGCCAACGTCCTGACTTTC
CASSTGTSGANVLTF
>NA|TRBD2|TRBJ2-7|TRBV5-1
TGCGCCAGCAGCTTGCAGCGGGGGGCATACGAGCAGTACTTC
CASSLQRGAYEQYF
>NA|TRBD2|TRBJ2-2|TRBV7-9
TGTGCCAGCAGCGGACTAGCGGGAGAAACCGGGGAGCTGTTTTTT
CASSGLAGETGELFF
>NA|NA|TRBJ1-2|TRBV27
TGTGCCAGCAGAACCCCCAGGGTCGGCGGCTATGGCTACACCTTC
CASRTPRVGGYGYTF
>NA|NA|TRBJ1-3|TRBV5-6
TGTGCCAGCAGCTTGGAAAGGACAGTCCGTTCCACCATATATTTT
CASSLERTVRSTIYF
>many|TRBD1|TRBJ2-1|TRBV7-9
TGTGCCAGCAGCATGGACCGGGACAGGGAGTCTGAGCAGTTCTTC
CASSMDRDRESEQFF
>few|NA|TRBJ1-1|TRBV28
TGTGCCAGCATTCGGGCGAACACTGAAGCTTTCTTT
CASIRANTEAFF
>once|TRBD2|TRBJ2-5|TRBV6-5
TGTGCCAGCAGTACTAGCGGGGGCCTCCAAGAGACCCAGTACTTC
CASSTSGGLQETQYF
>NA|NA|TRBJ1-5|TRBV4-2
TGTGCCAGCAGCCAAGTCGAGGGCGGGTTCAATCAGCCCCAGCATTTT
CASSQVEGGFNQPQHF
>NA|NA|TRBJ2-5|TRBV7-9
TGTGCCAGCAGCCCACGTGCCCCGGAGACCCAGTACTTC
CASSPRAPETQYF
>NA|NA|TRBJ2-5|TRBV28
TGTGCCAGCAGTGAGTCAGGGGCGGGCCAAGAGACCCAGTACTTC
CASSESGAGQETQYF
>NA|NA|TRBJ1-6|TRBV19
TGTGCCAGTAGTGAGGGATTTTCACCCCTCCACTTT
CASSEGFSPLHF
>NA|NA|TRBJ1-1|TRBV10-2
TGCGCCAGCAGTGAGCCAGGGATCACTGAAGCTTTCTTT
CASSEPGITEAFF
>few|NA|TRBJ1-2|TRBV5-1
TGCGCCAGCAGCTTGGGGTGGACACAAGGCTACACCTTC
CASSLGWTQGYTF
>NA|TRBD1|TRBJ1-4|TRBV5-1
TGCGCCAGCAGCCCGGACAGGGGAAGTAGGTCCCTGTTTTTT
CASSPDRGSRSLFF
>few|TRBD2|TRBJ2-1|TRBV2
TGTGCCAGCAGTGAGAATTTGGCTAGCGGGGGGAATGAGCAGTTCTTC
CASSENLASGGNEQFF
>few|NA|TRBJ2-7|TRBV6-5
TGTGCCAGCACCTCACAGGGAACCTACGAGCAGTACTTC
CASTSQGTYEQYF
>few|NA|TRBJ2-7|TRBV5-1
TGCGCCAGCAGCTCTACGGCGGGACCCATAGACGAGCAGTACTTC
CASSSTAGPIDEQYF
>NA|NA|TRBJ2-7|TRBV11-3
TGTGCCAGCAGAAAGGAGAGGGGCTACTACGAGCAGTACTTC
CASRKERGYYEQYF
>NA|NA|TRBJ2-2|TRBV19
TGTGCCAGTAGTATAGAGGGCTACACCGGGGAGCTGTTTTTT
CASSIEGYTGELFF
>NA|NA|TRBJ1-2|TRBV6-5
TGTGCCAGCAGTTACTCCCTGACGACGGTGGGTGGAGGCTACACCTTC
CASSYSLTTVGGGYTF
>NA|NA|TRBJ1-5|TRBV7-2
TGTGCCAGCAGCTTTCGGTCCAATCAGCCCCAGCATTTT
CASSFRSNQPQHF
>NA|NA|TRBJ2-2|TRBV11-3
TGTGCCAGCAGTCTAAGGGGGGCCCTTAACACCGGGGAGCTGTTTTTT
CASSLRGALNTGELFF
>NA|NA|TRBJ2-5|TRBV2
TGTGCCAGCAGGGGCCGAGAGACCCAGTACTTC
CASRGRETQYF
>NA|NA|TRBJ2-5|TRBV28
TGTGCCAGCAGTTTGGAGGGGGGGCAGCAAGAGACCCAGTACTTC
CASSLEGGQQETQYF
>NA|TRBD1|TRBJ1-4|TRBV5-1
TGCGCCAGCAGCGAGACAGGGGGGCGCGAAAAACTGTTTTTT
CASSETGGREKLFF
>NA|TRBD2|TRBJ2-2|TRBV7-3
TGTGCCAGCAGTTCTAGCGGGAGGACCGGGGAGCTGTTTTTT
CASSSSGRTGELFF
>NA|TRBD1|TRBJ1-5|TRBV5-1
TGCGCCAGCAGCTTGACTGGACAGGGGCAACAGCCCCAGCATTTT
CASSLTGQGQQPQHF
>NA|NA|TRBJ2-3|TRBV7-9
TGTGCCAGCAGCGCCCCTCGGGGGATGGGTACGCAGTATTTT
CASSAPRGMGTQYF